The 31 T cell receptor beta chains below come from one sample, sequenced in a study of sequential checkpoint blockade in melanoma (dated 2019 in TCRdb). The treatment or condition label for this specimen denotes: randomized to nivolumab then ipilimumab (arm A) or the reverse (arm B). Receptor libraries were prepared by the immunoSEQ multiplex PCR assay. Here the immuneACCESS table is served through TCRdb, limited to in-frame sequences with V and J called. Missing clones are a known gap in these copies; in checked studies unresolved V genes cover under half, and the rest lacks a known reason. This sample comprises about 29,000 clones, about 72% of them detected only once. Together, the top ten hold about 14% of the sample. Sequenced here: CD8+ T cells sorted from blood (inferred from file names), sampled from a patient given nivolumab and ipilimumab in sequence. These receptors all stem from a human donor with melanoma.

The chain carries TRBV5-5 and TRBJ2-5; TRBD1 aligns across 7 bases. After removal of 1 base from V and 3 bases from J, the junction contained 6 bases not matched to a gene. The CDR3 contains 15 residues. Per germline, CDR1 SGHKS and CDR2 YYEKEE (reference sequence). The CDR3 loop reads CASSLWTGGKETQYF. DNA of the CDR3: TGTGCCAGCAGCTTGTGGACAGGAGGAAAAGAGACCCAGTACTTC.

V is TRBV7-9 and J is TRBJ2-3; TRBD2 is a possible D gene (5 bases). The CDR3 has 17 residues. The V gene lost 3 bases and the J gene lost 3 bases, with 19 bases spanning the gap. The germline V gene has CDR1 SEHNR and CDR2 FQNEAQ (reference sequence). For the CDR3, the DNA is TGTGCCAGCAGCTTTGATCCCGGTTCTCGGACTACAGATACGCAGTATTTT. Translating it yields CASSFDPGSRTTDTQYF.

CDR3 in DNA: TGTGCCAGCAGCTTAGATCAGGGGGCAGGAAACATTCAGTACTTC. Its translation: CASSLDQGAGNIQYF. The chain has TRBV11-2 and TRBJ2-4; 8 nucleotides agree with TRBD1. Germline V CDR1 and CDR2: SGHAT, FQNNGV. V gave up 0 bases and J gave up 6 bases; unmatched junction bases: 4. This CDR3 is built from 15 residues. Variable domain in full (rest from reference TRBV11-2 and TRBJ2-4): EAGVAQSPRYKIIEKRQSVAFWCNPISGHATLYWYQQILGQGPKLLIQFQNNGVVDDSQLPKDRFSAERLKGVDSTLKIQPAKLEDSAVYLCASSLDQGAGNIQYFGAGTRLSVL.

V gene TRBV4-3 combines with J gene TRBJ1-3; D gene uncertain. Germline V gene data show CDR1 as LGHNA and CDR2 as YSLEER. The CDR3 spans 16 residues. V was clipped by 0 bases and J by 0 bases, with 9 bases between them. As DNA, the CDR3 is TGCGCCAGCAGCCAAGATTGGCAGATCTCTGGAAACACCATATATTTT. It codes for CASSQDWQISGNTIYF.

This clone was recorded only once. J is TRBJ1-2 and V is TRBV4-2, with D maybe TRBD1 (5 bases). V lost 4 bases, J lost 8 bases, and 11 bases lay in between. Per germline, CDR1 LGHNA and CDR2 YNFKEQ. The CDR3 runs to 12 residues. CDR3 sequence reads: CASSRGEQGYTF. CDR3 bases: TGTGCCAGCAGCCGGGGGGAGCAGGGCTACACCTTC.

V gene TRBV6-4 combines with J gene TRBJ2-3; TRBD2 aligns across 13 bases. V lost 6 bases, J lost 1 base, and 7 bases stayed unmatched. The CDR3 length is 17 residues. Looked up from germline, CDR1 is MRHNA and CDR2 is SNTAGT. The chain's CDR3 is CASRPTSGGAGTDTQYF. The CDR3 DNA is TGTGCCAGCAGACCCACTAGCGGGGGGGCCGGCACAGATACGCAGTATTTT.

The chain is built from TRBV19 and TRBJ2-7, with D uncertain. The V gene lost 3 bases and the J gene lost 2 bases, with 11 bases spanning the gap. The CDR3 has 14 residues. Germline values: CDR1 LNHDA, CDR2 SQIVND (reference sequence). The CDR3 loop reads CASSISAEAYEQYF. The CDR3 region has the DNA TGTGCCAGTAGTATCTCGGCGGAAGCCTACGAGCAGTACTTC.

The V call is TRBV28, the J call TRBJ2-5, with 8 nucleotides matching TRBD2. This CDR3 is built from 14 residues. V shed 6 bases and J 5 bases; nucleotides not matched to a gene: 8. Looked up from germline, CDR1 is MDHEN and CDR2 is SYDVKM. The CDR3 spells CASRPSGGLETQYF. The CDR3 bases are TGTGCCAGCAGACCCTCGGGGGGGCTCGAGACCCAGTACTTC.

J is TRBJ1-2 and V is TRBV4-1; no clear D gene. The CDR3 length is 18 residues. Trimming removed 0 bases from V and 2 bases from J, with 19 bases in between. The germline gives CDR1 MGHRA, CDR2 YSYEKL. The CDR3 DNA follows: TGCGCCAGCAGCCAAGATCAGTCGGAGTGGATCGGAAACTATGGCTACACCTTC. It specifies CASSQDQSEWIGNYGYTF.

V is TRBV5-4 and J is TRBJ2-7; 8 positions agree with TRBD1. The germline gives CDR1 SGHNT, CDR2 YYREEE (reference sequence). This CDR3 region has 13 residues. CDR3 nucleotides: TGTGTCACAACCGGACAGGGCCGATACGAGCAGTACTTC. Its translation: CVTTGQGRYEQYF.

The V and J genes are TRBV4-2 and TRBJ2-5; D call uncertain. Germline V lookup: CDR1 LGHNA, CDR2 YNFKEQ. The V end was cut by 0 bases, the J end by 5 bases, with 7 bases between. The CDR3 spans 13 residues. The CDR3 is CASSQELPETQYF. The DNA of the CDR3 is TGTGCCAGCAGCCAAGAACTACCGGAGACCCAGTACTTC.

The chain recombines TRBV9 with TRBJ2-2; weak D call: TRBD1 (6 bases). The CDR3 contains 16 residues. V dropped 0 bases and J dropped 4 bases, with 13 bases sitting between them. Germline-derived CDR1 and CDR2 are SGDLS and YYNGEE. The CDR3 DNA is TGTGCCAGCAGCGTAGCGGTAGGGGGTACCACCGGGGAGCTGTTTTTT. Its translation: CASSVAVGGTTGELFF. The full variable domain, completed using reference TRBV9 and TRBJ2-2, is DSGVTQTPKHLITATGQRVTLRCSPRSGDLSVYWYQQSLDQGLQFLIQYYNGEERAKGNILERFSAQQFPDLHSELNLSSLELGDSALYFCASSVAVGGTTGELFFGEGSRLTVL.

The rearrangement joins TRBV5-6 to TRBJ2-1; 8 nucleotides agree with TRBD2. The J segment lost 7 bases and the V segment lost 0 bases, leaving 12 bases of the junction unmatched. The CDR3 runs 17 residues. Germline V gene data show CDR1 as SGHDT and CDR2 as YYEEEE. In nucleotides, the CDR3 is TGTGCCAGCAGCTTGGCTCCCTTTAGCGGGGCCCTGAATGAGCAGTTCTTC. Translated: CASSLAPFSGALNEQFF.

The chain links TRBV9 to TRBJ2-1; 10 nucleotides match TRBD1. The CDR3 loop spans 18 amino acids. Losses at the gene ends were 3 bases for V and 0 bases for J; bases not matched to a gene: 9. Germline CDR1 SGDLS, CDR2 YYNGEE. The CDR3 loop reads CASSGRQGARGSYNEQFF. CDR3 DNA sequence: TGTGCCAGCAGCGGGCGACAGGGGGCTAGAGGCTCCTACAATGAGCAGTTCTTC.

The chain is built from TRBV5-4 and TRBJ2-7, with D possibly matching TRBD1 (6 bases). Germline V gene data show CDR1 as SGHNT and CDR2 as YYREEE (reference sequence). The V gene lost 0 bases and the J gene lost 4 bases, with 11 bases spanning the gap. The CDR3 contains 14 residues. The CDR3, as DNA: TGTGCCAGCAGCTTGGGACAGGAAGGTTACGAGCAGTACTTC. Its translation: CASSLGQEGYEQYF.

This sequence joins TRBV5-8 and TRBJ2-7; TRBD2 matches 8 bases. J lost 4 bases, V lost 4 bases, and 10 bases had no gene match. CDR3 size: 15 residues. CDR1 is SGHTS, CDR2 YDEGEE, per germline. The DNA of the CDR3 is TGTGCCAGCAGCGGCCTACGGGGGGGACCTTACGAGCAGTACTTC. It encodes CASSGLRGGPYEQYF.

This clone has just one count. The chain carries TRBV27 and TRBJ1-4; D is possibly TRBD1 (6 bases). V was trimmed by 2 bases and J by 8 bases, leaving 15 bases between them. The CDR3 sequence is 15 residues long. Germline lookup yields CDR1 MNHEY and CDR2 SMNVEV (reference sequence). CDR3 region: CASSLIRAQGEKLFF. DNA for the CDR3: TGTGCCAGCAGTTTAATAAGGGCCCAGGGGGAAAAACTGTTTTTT.

By share of the sample, this clone is large (0.1 to 1%). The genes are TRBV6-4 and TRBJ1-1; D is undetermined. The CDR3 contains 14 residues. Germline CDR1 MRHNA, CDR2 SNTAGT. V dropped 0 bases and J dropped 1 base, with 6 bases sitting between them. CDR3 nucleotides: TGTGCCAGCAGTGACTCGGAGAGGAACACTGAAGCTTTCTTT. Its protein product is CASSDSERNTEAFF.

This clone was observed a single time. V and J are TRBV19 and TRBJ2-4; a possible D gene is TRBD1 (7 bases). This CDR3 spans 13 amino acids. Per the germline V gene, CDR1 is LNHDA and CDR2 is SQIVND (reference sequence). The ends were cut back, 5 bases at V and 8 bases at J, with 13 bases in the middle. CDR3 DNA sequence: TGTGCCAGTAGTGCAGACAGGGAGGACATTCAGTACTTC. It yields the protein CASSADREDIQYF.

This clone was seen only once. The chain has TRBV28 and TRBJ2-1; 10 nucleotides align to TRBD1. The germline CDR1 and CDR2 sequences are MDHEN and SYDVKM. Trimming cost V 6 bases and J 9 bases; bases outside gene matches: 17. CDR3 length: 17 amino acids. The CDR3 spells CASSPTRLGQGSSEQFF. For the CDR3, the DNA is TGTGCCAGCAGCCCCACCCGGTTGGGACAGGGGAGTAGTGAGCAGTTCTTC.

The J gene is TRBJ1-2, the V gene TRBV27; TRBD1 aligns across 8 bases. Germline V lookup: CDR1 MNHEY, CDR2 SMNVEV (reference sequence). This CDR3 contains 13 residues. J gave up 4 bases and V 6 bases, and 4 bases lay outside the gene matches. CDR3 sequence: CASRLTGGYGYTF. The DNA for the CDR3 is TGTGCCAGCAGACTCACAGGGGGCTATGGCTACACCTTC.

This clone has a handful of counts. V is TRBV5-8 and J is TRBJ2-5; 10 positions agree with TRBD2. Germline V gene lookup returns CDR1 SGHTS and CDR2 YDEGEE. CDR3 length: 17 residues. Trimming at V came to 0 bases and at J to 5 bases, leaving 10 bases not matched to a gene. The CDR3 protein is CASSLVGLAAAGETQYF. CDR3 in DNA: TGTGCCAGCAGCTTGGTTGGACTAGCGGCCGCCGGGGAGACCCAGTACTTC.

This clone was observed a few times. V is TRBV28 and J is TRBJ2-3; 7 nucleotides align to TRBD2. This CDR3 has 12 amino acids. CDR1 is MDHEN, CDR2 SYDVKM, per germline. Trimming removed 7 bases from V and 8 bases from J; junction bases left unmatched: 6. CDR3 sequence (DNA): TGTGCCAGCATTGGGAGGGAAAGTACGCAGTATTTT. Translated, it gives CASIGRESTQYF.

The chain employs TRBV2 and TRBJ2-5; 9 positions agree with TRBD1. This CDR3 is 13 amino acids long. CDR1 SNHLY and CDR2 FYNNEI come from the germline V gene. The V and J ends lost 8 bases and 5 bases, in that order; junction bases with no gene match: 6. The CDR3 here is CASWDRVLETQYF. The CDR3 region has the DNA TGTGCCAGCTGGGACAGGGTTTTGGAGACCCAGTACTTC.

V and J are TRBV7-3 and TRBJ2-7, with 8 bases identical to TRBD2. Trimming cost V 5 bases and J 6 bases; bases outside gene matches: 9. The length of the CDR3 is 14 residues. Per germline, CDR1 SGHTA and CDR2 FQGTGA. The CDR3 reads CASSPTSGSLEQYF. CDR3 DNA sequence: TGTGCCAGCAGCCCTACTAGCGGATCCCTCGAGCAGTACTTC.

V is TRBV6-1 and J is TRBJ1-5, with TRBD1 matching 9 bases. The germline V gene encodes CDR1 MNHNS and CDR2 SASEGT. The CDR3 runs to 15 residues. V shed 5 bases, J shed 0 bases, and the junction held 2 bases outside the gene matches. The DNA for the CDR3 is TGTGCCAGCAGTCTGGACAGGGGTAGCAATCAGCCCCAGCATTTT. Translating gives CASSLDRGSNQPQHF.

The chain employs TRBV13 and TRBJ2-2; tentative D call: TRBD2 (7 bases). Germline-derived CDR1 and CDR2 are PRHDT and FYEKMQ (reference sequence). The CDR3 covers 14 residues. V lost 3 bases, J lost 6 bases, and 11 bases lay in between. DNA for the CDR3: TGTGCCAGCAGCTTTACGGGGGGCCCCGGGGAGCTGTTTTTT. Protein product: CASSFTGGPGELFF.

The genes are TRBV28 and TRBJ2-1, with TRBD2 identical over 10 bases. This CDR3 spans 16 amino acids. Losses at the gene ends were 3 bases for V and 6 bases for J; bases not matched to a gene: 8. Per the germline V gene, CDR1 is MDHEN and CDR2 is SYDVKM. The CDR3 nucleotides read TGTGCCAGCAGTTTCCCTCAAGCGGGGGGGTCCAATGAGCAGTTCTTC. Translation gives CASSFPQAGGSNEQFF.

In DNA form, the CDR3 reads TGCGCCAGCAGCTTCCTTACCAGGACCGGGGAGCTGTTTTTT. It encodes CASSFLTRTGELFF. The chain is built from TRBV5-1 and TRBJ2-2; no clear D gene. There are 14 residues in the CDR3. V gave up 2 bases and J gave up 5 bases, with 10 bases separating them. Germline CDR1 reads SGHRS; CDR2 reads YFSETQ.

CDR3: CASSSPGLTNEKLFF. Written as DNA, the CDR3 is TGTGCCAGCAGTTCGCCCGGACTAACTAATGAAAAACTGTTTTTT. The chain links TRBV28 to TRBJ1-4; D is unresolved. The V end was cut by 4 bases, the J end by 1 base, with 10 bases between. The germline gives CDR1 MDHEN, CDR2 SYDVKM. There are 15 residues in the CDR3. The full variable domain, rest sourced from reference TRBV28 and TRBJ1-4, is DVKVTQSSRYLVKRTGEKVFLECVQDMDHENMFWYRQDPGLGLRLIYFSYDVKMKEKGDIPEGYSVSREKKERFSLILESASTNQTSMYLCASSSPGLTNEKLFFGSGTQLSVL.

As DNA, the CDR3 is TGTGCCAGCAGTGAAGGGACAGGGGGCTACGAGCAGTACTTC. Its protein is CASSEGTGGYEQYF. The chain links TRBV6-1 to TRBJ2-7, with 10 bases fitting TRBD1. Per the germline V gene, CDR1 is MNHNS and CDR2 is SASEGT. Trimming cost V 1 base and J 3 bases; bases outside gene matches: 0. The CDR3 spans 14 residues.